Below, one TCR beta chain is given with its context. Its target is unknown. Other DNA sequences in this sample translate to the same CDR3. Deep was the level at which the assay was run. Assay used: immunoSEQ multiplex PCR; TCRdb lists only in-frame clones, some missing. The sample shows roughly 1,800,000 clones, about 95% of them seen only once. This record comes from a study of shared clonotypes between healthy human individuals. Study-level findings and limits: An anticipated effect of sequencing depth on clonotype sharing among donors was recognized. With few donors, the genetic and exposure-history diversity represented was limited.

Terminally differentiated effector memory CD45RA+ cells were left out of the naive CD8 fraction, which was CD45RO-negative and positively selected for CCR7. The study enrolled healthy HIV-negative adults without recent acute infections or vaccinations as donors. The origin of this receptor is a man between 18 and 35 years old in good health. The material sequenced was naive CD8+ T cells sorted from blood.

The CDR3 DNA is TGCGCCAGCAGCTTGGTCGGGAGCTCCTACGAGCAGTACTTC. Translating it yields CASSLVGSSYEQYF. The chain combines TRBV5-1 with TRBJ2-7; maybe TRBD2 (6 bases). Germline CDR1 is SGHRS and CDR2 is YFSETQ. Trimming removed 0 bases at V and 0 bases at J, with 7 bases between. This CDR3 contains 14 residues.